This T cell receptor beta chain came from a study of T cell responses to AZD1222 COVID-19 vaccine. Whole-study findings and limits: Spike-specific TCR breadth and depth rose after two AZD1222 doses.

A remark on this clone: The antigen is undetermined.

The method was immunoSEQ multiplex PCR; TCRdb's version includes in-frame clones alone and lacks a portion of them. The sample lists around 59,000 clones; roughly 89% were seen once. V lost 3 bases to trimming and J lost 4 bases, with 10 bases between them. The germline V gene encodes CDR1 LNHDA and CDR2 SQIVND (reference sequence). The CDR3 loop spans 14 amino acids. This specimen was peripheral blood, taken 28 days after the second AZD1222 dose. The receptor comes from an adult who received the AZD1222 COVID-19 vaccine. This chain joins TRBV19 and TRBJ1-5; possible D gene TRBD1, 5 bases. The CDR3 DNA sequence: TGTGCCAGTAGTATTTGGGACGGAAATCAGCCCCAGCATTTT. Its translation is CASSIWDGNQPQHF.